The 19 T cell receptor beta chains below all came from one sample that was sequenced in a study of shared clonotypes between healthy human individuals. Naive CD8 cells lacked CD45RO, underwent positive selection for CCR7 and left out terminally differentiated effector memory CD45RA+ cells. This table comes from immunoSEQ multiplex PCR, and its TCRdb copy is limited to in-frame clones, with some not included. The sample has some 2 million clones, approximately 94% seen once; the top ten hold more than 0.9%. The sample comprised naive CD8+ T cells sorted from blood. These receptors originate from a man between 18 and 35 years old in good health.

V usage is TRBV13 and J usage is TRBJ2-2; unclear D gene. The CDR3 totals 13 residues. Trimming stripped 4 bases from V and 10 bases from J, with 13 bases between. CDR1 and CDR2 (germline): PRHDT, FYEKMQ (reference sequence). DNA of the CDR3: TGTGCCAGCAGCTCAGCCGCGGCACTGGAGCTGTTTTTT. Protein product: CASSSAAALELFF.

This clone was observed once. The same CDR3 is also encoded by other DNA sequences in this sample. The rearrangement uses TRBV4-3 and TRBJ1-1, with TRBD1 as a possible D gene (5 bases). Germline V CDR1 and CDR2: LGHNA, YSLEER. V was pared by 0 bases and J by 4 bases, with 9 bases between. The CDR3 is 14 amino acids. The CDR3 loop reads CASSQDPGATEAFF. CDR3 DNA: TGCGCCAGCAGCCAAGATCCCGGGGCCACTGAAGCTTTCTTT.

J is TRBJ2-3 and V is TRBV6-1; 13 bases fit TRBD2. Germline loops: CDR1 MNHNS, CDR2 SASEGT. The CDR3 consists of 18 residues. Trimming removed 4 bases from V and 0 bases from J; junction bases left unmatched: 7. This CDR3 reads CASSGTSGGLTSTDTQYF. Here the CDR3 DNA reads TGTGCCAGCAGTGGGACTAGCGGGGGTCTTACTAGCACAGATACGCAGTATTTT.

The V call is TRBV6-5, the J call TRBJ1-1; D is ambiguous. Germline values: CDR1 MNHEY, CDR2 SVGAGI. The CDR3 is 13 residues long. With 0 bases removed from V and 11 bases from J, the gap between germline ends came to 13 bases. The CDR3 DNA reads TGTGCCAGCAGTTACTCGATGTTCACAGAGGCTTTCTTT. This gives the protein CASSYSMFTEAFF.

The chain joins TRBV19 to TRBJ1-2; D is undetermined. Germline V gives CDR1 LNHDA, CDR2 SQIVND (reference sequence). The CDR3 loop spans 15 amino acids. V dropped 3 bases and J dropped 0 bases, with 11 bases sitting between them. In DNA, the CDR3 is TGTGCCAGTAGTATTAAGGCAGGAACTAACTATGGCTACACCTTC. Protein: CASSIKAGTNYGYTF.

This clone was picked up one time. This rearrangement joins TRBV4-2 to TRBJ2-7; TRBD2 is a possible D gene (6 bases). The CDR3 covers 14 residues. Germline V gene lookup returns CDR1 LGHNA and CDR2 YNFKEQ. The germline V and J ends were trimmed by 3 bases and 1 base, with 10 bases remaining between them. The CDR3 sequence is CASSQETSSYEQYF. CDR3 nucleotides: TGTGCCAGCAGCCAGGAGACTAGTTCCTACGAGCAGTACTTC.

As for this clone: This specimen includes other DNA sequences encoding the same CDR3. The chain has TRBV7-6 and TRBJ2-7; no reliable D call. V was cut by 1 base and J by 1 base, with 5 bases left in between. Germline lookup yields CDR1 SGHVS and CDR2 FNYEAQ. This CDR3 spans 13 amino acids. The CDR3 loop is CASSLGDSYEQYF. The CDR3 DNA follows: TGTGCCAGCAGCTTAGGAGATTCCTACGAGCAGTACTTC.

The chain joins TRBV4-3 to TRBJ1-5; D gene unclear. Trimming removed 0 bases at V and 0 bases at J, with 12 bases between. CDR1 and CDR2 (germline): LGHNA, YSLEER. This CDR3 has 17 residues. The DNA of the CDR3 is TGCGCCAGCAGCCAAGATTTGGCGGTGAATAGCAATCAGCCCCAGCATTTT. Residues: CASSQDLAVNSNQPQHF.

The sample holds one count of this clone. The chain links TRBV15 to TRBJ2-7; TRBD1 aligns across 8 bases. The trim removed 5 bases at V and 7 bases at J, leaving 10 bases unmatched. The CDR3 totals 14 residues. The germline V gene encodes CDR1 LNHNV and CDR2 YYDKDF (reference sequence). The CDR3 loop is CATSSWDRPWEQYF. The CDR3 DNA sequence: TGTGCCACCAGCTCCTGGGACAGGCCTTGGGAGCAGTACTTC.

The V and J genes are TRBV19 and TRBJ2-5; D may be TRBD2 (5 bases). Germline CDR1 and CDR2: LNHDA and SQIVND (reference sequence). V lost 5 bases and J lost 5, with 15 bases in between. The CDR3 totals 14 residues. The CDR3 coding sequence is TGTGCCAGTAGTGTAACGCTAGAGGGTGAGACCCAGTACTTC. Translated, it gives CASSVTLEGETQYF.

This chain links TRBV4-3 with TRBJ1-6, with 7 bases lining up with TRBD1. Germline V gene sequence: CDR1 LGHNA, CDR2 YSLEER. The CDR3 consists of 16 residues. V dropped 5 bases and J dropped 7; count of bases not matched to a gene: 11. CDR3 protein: CASSLGVGTENSPLHF. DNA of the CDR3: TGCGCCAGCAGCTTAGGGGTGGGGACAGAGAATTCACCCCTCCACTTT.

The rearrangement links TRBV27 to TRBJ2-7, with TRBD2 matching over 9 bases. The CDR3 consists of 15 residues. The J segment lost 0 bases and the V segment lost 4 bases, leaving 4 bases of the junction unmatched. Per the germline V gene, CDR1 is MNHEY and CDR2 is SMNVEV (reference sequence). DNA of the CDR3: TGTGCCAGCAGTTGGACTAGCGAGAGCTCCTACGAGCAGTACTTC. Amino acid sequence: CASSWTSESSYEQYF.

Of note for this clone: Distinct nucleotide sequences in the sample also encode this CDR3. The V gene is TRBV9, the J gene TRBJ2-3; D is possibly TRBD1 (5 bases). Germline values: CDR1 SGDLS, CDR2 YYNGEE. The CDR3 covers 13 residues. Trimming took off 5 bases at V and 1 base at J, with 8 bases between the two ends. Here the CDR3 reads CASSTTGTDTQYF. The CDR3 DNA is TGTGCCAGCAGTACGACAGGCACAGATACGCAGTATTTT.

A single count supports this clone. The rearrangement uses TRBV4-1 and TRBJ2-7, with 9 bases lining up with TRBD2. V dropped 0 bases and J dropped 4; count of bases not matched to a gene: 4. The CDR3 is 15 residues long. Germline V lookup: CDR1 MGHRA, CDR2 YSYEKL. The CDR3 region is CASSQEALAGYEQYF. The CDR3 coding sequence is TGCGCCAGCAGCCAAGAGGCGCTAGCGGGATACGAGCAGTACTTC.

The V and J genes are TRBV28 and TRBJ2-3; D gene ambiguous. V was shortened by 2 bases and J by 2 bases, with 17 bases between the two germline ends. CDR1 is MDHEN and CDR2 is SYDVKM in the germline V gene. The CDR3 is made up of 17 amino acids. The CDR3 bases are TGTGCCAGCAGTTTAAAGCCCGGGCTAGGTTTCACAGATACGCAGTATTTT. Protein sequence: CASSLKPGLGFTDTQYF.

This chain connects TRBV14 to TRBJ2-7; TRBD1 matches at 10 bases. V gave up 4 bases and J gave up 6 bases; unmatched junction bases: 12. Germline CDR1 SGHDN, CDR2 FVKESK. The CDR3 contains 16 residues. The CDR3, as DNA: TGTGCCAGCAGCCTCCACCCGGGACAGGGGCAAGGCGAGCAGTACTTC. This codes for CASSLHPGQGQGEQYF.

The CDR3 spells CASSPGRQGRFPEAFF. For the CDR3, the DNA is TGTGCCAGCAGCCCCGGGCGACAGGGGAGGTTCCCTGAAGCTTTCTTT. The chain joins TRBV7-9 to TRBJ1-1, with TRBD1 matching 8 bases. J gave up 6 bases and V 5 bases, and 14 bases lay outside the gene matches. This CDR3 has 16 residues. CDR1 SEHNR and CDR2 FQNEAQ come from the germline V gene (reference sequence).

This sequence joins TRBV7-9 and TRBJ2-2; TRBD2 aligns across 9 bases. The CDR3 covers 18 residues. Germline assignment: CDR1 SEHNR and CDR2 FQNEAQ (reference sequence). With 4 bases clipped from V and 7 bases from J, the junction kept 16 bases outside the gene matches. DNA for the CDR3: TGTGCCAGCAGCTCCAACGAGGTAGCGGGAGAAGTGATCGGGGAGCTGTTTTTT. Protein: CASSSNEVAGEVIGELFF.

The CDR3 nucleotides are TGCGCCAGCAGCCAAGGACAGGGGGCATTTCAGCCCCAGCATTTT. Translating gives CASSQGQGAFQPQHF. The chain couples TRBV4-1 to TRBJ1-5; 10 bases fit TRBD1. This CDR3 is built from 15 residues. Germline-derived CDR1 and CDR2 are MGHRA and YSYEKL. Trimming removed 1 base from V and 6 bases from J; junction bases left unmatched: 3.